This record covers a single TCR beta chain. Antigen: not known. This specimen comes from a study of cytomegalovirus exposure and HLA in healthy donors. J lost 10 bases, V lost 4 bases, and 15 bases had no gene match. Germline-derived CDR1 and CDR2 are SGHTS and YDEGEE. CDR3 size: 17 residues. The PCR was carried out with 60 Vbeta primers and 13 Jbeta primers. Assay: immunoSEQ multiplex PCR; the TCRdb copy retains only in-frame clones and omits some. The sample contains about 170,000 clones, less than 90% of which appear only once. Study-wide results and caveats: Most TCR sequences showed up rarely, but some public TCRs showed up in many donors. Analyzed later, most CMV-associated TCR beta chains appeared HLA-restricted. Beyond CMV serostatus, there was no information to go on about immune exposure. Later analysis reportedly placed an Asian-associated ancestry cluster below the roughly 700-donor mean in N-insertions.

Sequenced sample: PBMCs. This sequence joins TRBV5-8 and TRBJ2-1, with TRBD1 matching 12 bases. The TCR originated in a woman in her fifties or sixties in good health and CMV-seropositive. The CDR3 is CASSPGTGGFSVSEQFF. CDR3 DNA sequence: TGTGCCAGCAGCCCCGGGACAGGGGGCTTCTCCGTCAGCGAGCAGTTCTTC.